The TCR beta chain described here comes from a study of human T cells and chemical hapten exposure. On the study more broadly: From small differences in pooled library volume came most of the variation in per-sample TCR yields.

Time point meaning: patch test 1, 2 weeks after DPC sensitization. Indicated treatment: therapeutic diphenylcyclopropenone sensitization with weekly scalp DPC. Blood collection took place prior to placing each patch test. The template was total RNA from unfractionated whole blood. MiXCR, applied by TCRdb to the RACE reads, yields one record per CDR3 protein. The top ten clones hold about 1.4% of a sample with 74,000 or so distinct CDR3 sequences, 10% of them seen once. Trimming took 2 bases from V and 5 from J; bases not matched to a gene: 7. CDR1 is MDHEN and CDR2 is SYDVKM in the germline V gene. The CDR3 is 16 residues long.

Sample: whole blood, taken in connection with sensitization to the hapten diphenylcyclopropenone (DPC). V and J are TRBV28 and TRBJ2-3; TRBD2 agrees at 10 bases. This sequence originates from a woman aged 45-65 years with alopecia areata. Some clones in this sample may be carry-over from other donors' samples. CDR3 residues: CASSLKAGGPGDTQYF. The CDR3 region has the DNA TGTGCCAGCAGTTTAAAAGCGGGAGGGCCCGGAGATACGCAGTATTTT.